These T cell receptor beta chains were read from a single sample in a study of blood T cells in healthy people across ages. MiXCR, run by TCRdb on the 5' RACE reads, gives a single entry per CDR3 protein. The profile covers around 1,700,000 distinct CDR3 sequences, with 28% appearing a single time and about 7.7% taken by the ten largest. The sequenced sample was blood. The receptors shown here come from a young woman in good health. CDR3s include the opening cysteine and the closing phenylalanine or tryptophan. A D gene is named only where the DNA matches it firmly. Clone size is shown for a subset of rows, as once, few, many or a class of expanded clone.

j_gene	d_gene	abundance	v_gene	CDR3aa	CDR3nt
TRBJ1-2	.	.	TRBV9	CASSVEVGAGGYGYTF	TGTGCCAGCAGCGTCGAAGTCGGGGCAGGCGGGTATGGCTACACCTTC
TRBJ2-7	.	many	TRBV29-1	CSVEVGQGGPEQYF	TGCAGCGTTGAGGTAGGGCAGGGAGGTCCGGAGCAGTACTTC
TRBJ2-1	TRBD2	many	TRBV7-3	CASSTTGRGGYNEQFF	TGTGCCAGCAGCACGACCGGGCGGGGGGGGTACAATGAGCAGTTCTTC
TRBJ2-1	.	few	TRBV11-1	CASSFNAYNEQFF	TGTGCCAGCAGCTTTAACGCCTACAATGAGCAGTTCTTC
TRBJ2-3	TRBD2	.	TRBV5-1	CASSGAGGGPTDTQYF	TGCGCCAGCAGCGGAGCCGGGGGGGGGCCCACAGATACGCAGTATTTT
TRBJ2-4	TRBD1	many	TRBV7-9	CASSRRDRAYIQYF	TGTGCCAGCAGCCGCCGGGACAGGGCATACATTCAGTACTTC
TRBJ2-7	.	.	TRBV12-3/TRBV12-4	CASSLSPLRGNSYEQYF	TGTGCCAGCAGTCTCTCCCCCTTAAGAGGAAACTCCTACGAGCAGTACTTC
TRBJ1-2	.	.	TRBV20-1	CSASARGPSLDYGYTF	TGCAGTGCTTCCGCCCGGGGCCCCAGTTTGGACTATGGCTACACCTTC
TRBJ2-5	TRBD1	.	TRBV5-1	CASRSDRDQETQYF	TGCGCCAGCAGGTCGGACAGGGACCAAGAGACCCAGTACTTC
TRBJ2-5	TRBD2	.	TRBV7-2	CASSLVRSSGNNEQYF	TGTGCCAGCAGCTTAGTAAGGTCTAGCGGGAACAATGAGCAGTACTTC
TRBJ1-2	TRBD1	many	TRBV6-5	CASSPGQGALNYGYTF	TGTGCCAGCAGTCCAGGACAGGGAGCCCTAAACTATGGCTACACCTTC
TRBJ2-1	.	few	TRBV2	CASTEGRDNEQFF	TGTGCCAGCACCGAAGGACGGGACAATGAGCAGTTCTTC
TRBJ2-7	TRBD1	.	TRBV29-1	CSLRTQQGNQYEQYF	TGCAGCCTACGCACCCAACAGGGGAATCAGTACGAGCAGTACTTC
TRBJ2-1	TRBD2	few	TRBV20-1	CSARDWARETPSYNEQFF	TGCAGTGCTAGAGATTGGGCGCGGGAGACACCTTCCTACAATGAGCAGTTCTTC
TRBJ2-4	.	many	TRBV7-2	CASSLRTPENIQYF	TGTGCCAGCAGCTTGAGGACACCTGAAAACATTCAGTACTTC
TRBJ1-2	TRBD1	many	TRBV27	CASWDRASNYGYTF	TGTGCCAGTTGGGACAGGGCATCTAACTATGGCTACACCTTC
TRBJ2-7	TRBD2	.	TRBV9	CASSASTSGIRGEQYF	TGTGCCAGCAGCGCTTCGACTAGCGGGATAAGAGGTGAGCAGTACTTC
TRBJ2-1	TRBD2	.	TRBV6-2/TRBV6-3	CASAIARGEVYNEQFF	TGTGCCAGCGCCATCGCGCGGGGGGAAGTTTACAATGAGCAGTTCTTC